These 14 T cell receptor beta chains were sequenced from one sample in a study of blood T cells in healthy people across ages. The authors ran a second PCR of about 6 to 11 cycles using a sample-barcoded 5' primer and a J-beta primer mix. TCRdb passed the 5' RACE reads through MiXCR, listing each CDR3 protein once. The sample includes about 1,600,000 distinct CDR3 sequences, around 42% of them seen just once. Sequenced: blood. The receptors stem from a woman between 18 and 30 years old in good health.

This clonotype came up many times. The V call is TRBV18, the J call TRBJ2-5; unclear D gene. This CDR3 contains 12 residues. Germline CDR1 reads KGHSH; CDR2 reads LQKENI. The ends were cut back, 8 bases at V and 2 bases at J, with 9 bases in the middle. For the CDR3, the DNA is TGTGCCAGCAGCTCCCTACAAGAGACCCAGTACTTC. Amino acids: CASSSLQETQYF. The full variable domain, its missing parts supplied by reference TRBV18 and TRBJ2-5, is NAGVMQNPRHLVRRRGQEARLRCSPMKGHSHVYWYRQLPEEGLKFMVYLQKENIIDESGMPKERFSAEFPKEGPSILRIQQVVRGDSAAYFCASSSLQETQYFGPGTRLLVL.

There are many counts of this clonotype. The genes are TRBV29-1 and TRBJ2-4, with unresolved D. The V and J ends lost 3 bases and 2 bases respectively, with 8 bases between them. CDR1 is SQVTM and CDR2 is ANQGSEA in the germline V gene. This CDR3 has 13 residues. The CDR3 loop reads CSVDAQTKNIQYF. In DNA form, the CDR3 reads TGCAGCGTTGATGCCCAGACCAAAAACATTCAGTACTTC.

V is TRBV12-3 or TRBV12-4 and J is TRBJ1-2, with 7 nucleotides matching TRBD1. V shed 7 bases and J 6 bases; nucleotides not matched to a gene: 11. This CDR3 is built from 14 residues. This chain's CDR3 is CASTSLTGIDGYTF. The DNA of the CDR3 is TGTGCCAGCACCAGCCTGACAGGGATCGATGGCTACACCTTC.

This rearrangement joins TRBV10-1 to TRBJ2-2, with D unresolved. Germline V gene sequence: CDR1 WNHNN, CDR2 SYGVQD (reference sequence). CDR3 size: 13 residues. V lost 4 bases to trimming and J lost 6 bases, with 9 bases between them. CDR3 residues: CASSGRPSGELFF. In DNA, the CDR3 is TGCGCCAGCAGTGGAAGGCCATCCGGGGAGCTGTTTTTT.

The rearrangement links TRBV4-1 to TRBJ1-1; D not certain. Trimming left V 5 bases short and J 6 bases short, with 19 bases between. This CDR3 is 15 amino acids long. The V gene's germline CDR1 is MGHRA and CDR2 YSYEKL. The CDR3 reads CASSSPHRTAPEAFF. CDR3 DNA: TGCGCCAGCAGCTCCCCTCATAGGACTGCCCCTGAAGCTTTCTTT.

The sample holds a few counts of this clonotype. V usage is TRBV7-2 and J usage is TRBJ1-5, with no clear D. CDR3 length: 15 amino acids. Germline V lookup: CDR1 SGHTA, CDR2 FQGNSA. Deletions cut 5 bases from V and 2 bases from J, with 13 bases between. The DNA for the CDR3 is TGTGCCAGCAGCACGACCTCCCAGGGCAATCAGCCCCAGCATTTT. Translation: CASSTTSQGNQPQHF.

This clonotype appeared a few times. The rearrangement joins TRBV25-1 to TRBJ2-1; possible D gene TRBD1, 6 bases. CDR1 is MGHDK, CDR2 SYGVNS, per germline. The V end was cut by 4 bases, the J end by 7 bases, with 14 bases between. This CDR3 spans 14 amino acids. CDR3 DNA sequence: TGTGCCAGCAGTGGCACAGGGTACGGGAATGAGCAGTTCTTC. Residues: CASSGTGYGNEQFF.

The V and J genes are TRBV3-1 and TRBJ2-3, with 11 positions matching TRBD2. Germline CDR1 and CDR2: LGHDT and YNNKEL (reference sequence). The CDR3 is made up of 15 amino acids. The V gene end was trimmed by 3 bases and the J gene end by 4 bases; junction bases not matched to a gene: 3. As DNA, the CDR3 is TGTGCCAGCAGCCATCTAGCGGGGGGCCCAGATACGCAGTATTTT. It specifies CASSHLAGGPDTQYF.

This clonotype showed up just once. CDR3 sequence: CSAQGGQGHHEQYF. The CDR3 nucleotides are TGCAGTGCCCAGGGGGGGCAGGGTCACCACGAGCAGTACTTC. The V gene is TRBV20-1, the J gene TRBJ2-7; D possibly uses TRBD1 or TRBD2 (7 bases each). This CDR3 contains 14 residues. The germline V and J ends were trimmed by 6 bases and 5 bases, with 20 bases remaining between them. Per the germline V gene, CDR1 is DFQATT and CDR2 is SNEGSKA (reference sequence).

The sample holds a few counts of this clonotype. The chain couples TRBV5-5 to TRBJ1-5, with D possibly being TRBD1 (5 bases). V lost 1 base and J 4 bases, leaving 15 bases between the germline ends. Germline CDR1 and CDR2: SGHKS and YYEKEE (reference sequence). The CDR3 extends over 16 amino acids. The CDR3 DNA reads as TGTGCCAGCAGCTTGTATGTTGGGCAGGGAAATCAGCCCCAGCATTTT. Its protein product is CASSLYVGQGNQPQHF.

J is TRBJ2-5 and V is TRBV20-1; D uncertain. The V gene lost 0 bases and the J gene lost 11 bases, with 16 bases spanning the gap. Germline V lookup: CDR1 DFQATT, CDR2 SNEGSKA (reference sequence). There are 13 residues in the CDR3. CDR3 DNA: TGCAGTGCTAGAGATTGGGTCCCCGATGAGCAGTACTTC. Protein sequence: CSARDWVPDEQYF.

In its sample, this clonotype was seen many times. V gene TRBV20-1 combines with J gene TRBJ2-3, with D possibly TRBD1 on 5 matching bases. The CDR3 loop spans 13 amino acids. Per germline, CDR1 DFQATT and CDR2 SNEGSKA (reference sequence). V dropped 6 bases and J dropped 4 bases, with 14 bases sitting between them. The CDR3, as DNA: TGCAGTGCCAGAAGGGGTCGAGCAGATACGCAGTATTTT. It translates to CSARRGRADTQYF.

The CDR3 DNA is TGTGCCAGCAGTTTAACAGGACTTCCAACCACCCATAGCAATCAGCCCCAGCATTTT. Encoded protein: CASSLTGLPTTHSNQPQHF. The rearrangement links TRBV27 to TRBJ1-5; the D gene is possibly TRBD1 (5 bases). The V end was cut by 2 bases, the J end by 0 bases, with 20 bases between. From germline, CDR1 is MNHEY and CDR2 SMNVEV (reference sequence). The CDR3 totals 19 residues.

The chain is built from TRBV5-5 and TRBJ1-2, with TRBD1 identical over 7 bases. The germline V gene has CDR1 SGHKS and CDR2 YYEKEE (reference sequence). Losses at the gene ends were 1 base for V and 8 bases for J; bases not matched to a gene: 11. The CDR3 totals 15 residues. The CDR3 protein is CASSLIRDSSCGYTF. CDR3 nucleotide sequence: TGTGCCAGCAGCTTGATTCGGGACAGTTCCTGCGGCTACACCTTC.